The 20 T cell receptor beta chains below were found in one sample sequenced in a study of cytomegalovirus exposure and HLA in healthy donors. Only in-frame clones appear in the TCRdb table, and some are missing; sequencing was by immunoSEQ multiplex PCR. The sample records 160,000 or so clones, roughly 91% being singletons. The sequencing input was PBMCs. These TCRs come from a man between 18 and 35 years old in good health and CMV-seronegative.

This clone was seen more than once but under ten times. The CDR3 nucleotides are TGTGCCAGCAGTACGCCGGGACAGGGCTCTAACTATTACAATGAGCAGTTCTTC. Translated, it gives CASSTPGQGSNYYNEQFF. V and J are TRBV2 and TRBJ2-1; 9 bases align to TRBD1. Looked up from germline, CDR1 is SNHLY and CDR2 is FYNNEI. The length of the CDR3 is 18 residues. V lost 5 bases and J lost 4; bases outside the gene matches: 15.

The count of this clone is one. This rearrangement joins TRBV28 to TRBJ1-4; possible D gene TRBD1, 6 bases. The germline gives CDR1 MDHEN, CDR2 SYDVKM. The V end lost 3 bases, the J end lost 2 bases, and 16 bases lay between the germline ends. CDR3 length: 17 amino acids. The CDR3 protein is CASSFTGRRTTNEKLFF. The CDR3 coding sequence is TGTGCCAGCAGTTTTACAGGGCGCCGGACTACTAATGAAAAACTGTTTTTT. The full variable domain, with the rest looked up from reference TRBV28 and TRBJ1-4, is DVKVTQSSRYLVKRTGEKVFLECVQDMDHENMFWYRQDPGLGLRLIYFSYDVKMKEKGDIPEGYSVSREKKERFSLILESASTNQTSMYLCASSFTGRRTTNEKLFFGSGTQLSVL.

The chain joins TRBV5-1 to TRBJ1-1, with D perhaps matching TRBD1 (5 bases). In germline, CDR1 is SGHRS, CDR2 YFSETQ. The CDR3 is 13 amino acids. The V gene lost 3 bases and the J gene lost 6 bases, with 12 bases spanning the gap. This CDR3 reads CASSWGGAPEAFF. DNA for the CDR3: TGCGCCAGCAGCTGGGGGGGAGCCCCTGAAGCTTTCTTT.

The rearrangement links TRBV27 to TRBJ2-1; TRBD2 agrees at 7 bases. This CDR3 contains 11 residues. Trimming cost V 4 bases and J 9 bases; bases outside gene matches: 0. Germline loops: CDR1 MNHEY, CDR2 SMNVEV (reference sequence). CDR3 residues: CASSWGGEQFF. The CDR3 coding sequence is TGTGCCAGCAGTTGGGGGGGTGAGCAGTTCTTC.

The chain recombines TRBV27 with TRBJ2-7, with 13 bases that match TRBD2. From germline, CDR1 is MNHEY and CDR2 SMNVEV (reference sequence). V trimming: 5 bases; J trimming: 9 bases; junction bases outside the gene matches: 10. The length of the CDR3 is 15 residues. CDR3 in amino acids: CASSGSGLAGQVQYF. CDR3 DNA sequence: TGTGCCAGCAGTGGCTCGGGACTAGCGGGACAAGTGCAGTACTTC.

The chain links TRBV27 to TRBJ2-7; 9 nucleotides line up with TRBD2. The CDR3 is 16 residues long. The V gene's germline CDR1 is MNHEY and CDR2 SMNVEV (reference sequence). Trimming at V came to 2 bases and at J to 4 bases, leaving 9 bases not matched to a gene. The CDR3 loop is CASSLSPGLAKYEQYF. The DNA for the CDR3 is TGTGCCAGCAGTTTAAGCCCGGGACTAGCAAAGTACGAGCAGTACTTC.

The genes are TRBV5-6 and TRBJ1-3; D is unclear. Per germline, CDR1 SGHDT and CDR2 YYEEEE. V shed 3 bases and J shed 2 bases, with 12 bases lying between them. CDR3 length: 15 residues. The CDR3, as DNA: TGTGCCAGCAGCTACCAGGCATACACTGGAAACACCATATATTTT. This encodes CASSYQAYTGNTIYF.

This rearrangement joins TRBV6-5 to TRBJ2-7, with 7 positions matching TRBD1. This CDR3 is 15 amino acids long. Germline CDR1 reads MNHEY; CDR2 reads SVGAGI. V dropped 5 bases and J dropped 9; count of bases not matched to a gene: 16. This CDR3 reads CASSLRDSSTIAQYF. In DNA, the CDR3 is TGTGCCAGCAGTCTCCGGGACAGTAGTACGATAGCGCAGTACTTC.

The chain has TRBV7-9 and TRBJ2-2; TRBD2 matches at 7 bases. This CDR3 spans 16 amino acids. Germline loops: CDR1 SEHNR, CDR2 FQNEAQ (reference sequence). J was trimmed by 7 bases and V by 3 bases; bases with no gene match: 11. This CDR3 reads CASSFGAAGTNGELFF. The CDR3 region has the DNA TGTGCCAGCAGCTTTGGGGCAGCAGGGACTAACGGGGAGCTGTTTTTT.

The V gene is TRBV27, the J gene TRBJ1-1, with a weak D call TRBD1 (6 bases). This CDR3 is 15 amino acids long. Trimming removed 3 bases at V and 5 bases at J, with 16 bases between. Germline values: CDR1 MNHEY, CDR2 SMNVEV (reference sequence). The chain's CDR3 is CASSFAGTRGTEAFF. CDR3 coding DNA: TGTGCCAGCAGTTTTGCCGGAACGAGGGGGACTGAAGCTTTCTTT.

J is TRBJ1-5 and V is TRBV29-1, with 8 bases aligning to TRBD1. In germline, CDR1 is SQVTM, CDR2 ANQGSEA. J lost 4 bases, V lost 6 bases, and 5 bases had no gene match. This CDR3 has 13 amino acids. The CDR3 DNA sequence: TGCAGCGTGGGGACAGGCTTTAATCAGCCCCAGCATTTT. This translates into CSVGTGFNQPQHF. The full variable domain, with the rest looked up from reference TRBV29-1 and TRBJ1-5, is SAVISQKPSRDICQRGTSLTIQCQVDSQVTMMFWYRQQPGQSLTLIATANQGSEATYESGFVIDKFPISRPNLTFSTLTVSNMSPEDSSIYLCSVGTGFNQPQHFGDGTRLSIL.

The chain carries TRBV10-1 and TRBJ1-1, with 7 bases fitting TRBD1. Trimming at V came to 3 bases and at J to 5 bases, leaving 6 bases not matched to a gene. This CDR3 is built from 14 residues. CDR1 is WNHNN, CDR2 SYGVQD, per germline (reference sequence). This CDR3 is CASSEFTGDTEAFF. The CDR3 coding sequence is TGCGCCAGCAGTGAATTTACAGGGGATACTGAAGCTTTCTTT.

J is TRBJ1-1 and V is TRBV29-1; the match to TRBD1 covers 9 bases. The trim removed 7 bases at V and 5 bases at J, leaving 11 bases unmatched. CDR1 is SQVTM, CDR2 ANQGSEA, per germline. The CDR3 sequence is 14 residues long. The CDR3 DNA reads TGCAGCGAGTTGGTACAGGGGGCCGGGACTGAAGCTTTCTTT. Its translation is CSELVQGAGTEAFF.

The CDR3 region has the DNA TGTGCCAGCAGAGCAGGGGGTATGCACTATGGCTACACCTTC. This gives the protein CASRAGGMHYGYTF. This rearrangement joins TRBV27 to TRBJ1-2; 7 bases line up with TRBD1. The junction had 7 bases not matched to a gene; V was cut back by 6 bases and J by 3 bases. CDR3 length: 14 residues. CDR1 and CDR2 (germline): MNHEY, SMNVEV (reference sequence).

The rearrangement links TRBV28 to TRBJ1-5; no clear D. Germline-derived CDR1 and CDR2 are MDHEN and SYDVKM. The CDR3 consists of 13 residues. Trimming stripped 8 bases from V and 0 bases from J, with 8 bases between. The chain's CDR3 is CASHQYSNQPQHF. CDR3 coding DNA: TGTGCCAGCCACCAGTATAGCAATCAGCCCCAGCATTTT.

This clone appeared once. DNA for the CDR3: TGTGCCAGCAGTGGCGGACAGGTTGAGGTCAAAAACATTCAGTACTTC. Protein sequence: CASSGGQVEVKNIQYF. The chain carries TRBV6-1 and TRBJ2-4, with 7 bases that match TRBD1. Germline V gene lookup returns CDR1 MNHNS and CDR2 SASEGT. Trimming removed 4 bases from V and 3 bases from J; junction bases left unmatched: 9. This CDR3 is built from 16 residues.

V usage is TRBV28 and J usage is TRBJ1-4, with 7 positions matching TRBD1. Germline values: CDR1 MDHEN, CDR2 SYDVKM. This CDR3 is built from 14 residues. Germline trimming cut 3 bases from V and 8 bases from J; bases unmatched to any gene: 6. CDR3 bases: TGTGCCAGCAGTTTCAGGGCCAGGGGGGAAAAACTGTTTTTT. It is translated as CASSFRARGEKLFF.

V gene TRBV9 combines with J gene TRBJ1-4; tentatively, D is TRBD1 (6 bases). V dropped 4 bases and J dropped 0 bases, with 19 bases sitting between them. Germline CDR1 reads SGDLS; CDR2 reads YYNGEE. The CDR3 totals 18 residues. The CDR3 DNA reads TGTGCCAGCAGCTCCCGCGGGGGCCCGGGGGCAACTAATGAAAAACTGTTTTTT. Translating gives CASSSRGGPGATNEKLFF.

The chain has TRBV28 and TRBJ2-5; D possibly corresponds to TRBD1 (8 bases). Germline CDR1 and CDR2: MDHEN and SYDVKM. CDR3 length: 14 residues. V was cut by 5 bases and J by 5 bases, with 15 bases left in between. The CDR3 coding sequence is TGTGCCAGCAGTAACACAGGGGGGGACGAGACCCAGTACTTC. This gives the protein CASSNTGGDETQYF.

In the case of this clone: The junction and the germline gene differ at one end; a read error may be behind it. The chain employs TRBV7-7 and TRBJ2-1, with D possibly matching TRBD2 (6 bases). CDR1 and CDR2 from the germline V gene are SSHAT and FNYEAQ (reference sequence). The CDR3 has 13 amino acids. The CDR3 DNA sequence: TGTGCTAGCAGCTTAGCGGACAACAATGAGCAGTTCTTC. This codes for CASSLADNNEQFF.